These T cell receptor beta chains were read from a single sample in a study of radiation and T cells in renal cell carcinoma. Generated by immunoSEQ multiplex PCR, the TCRdb table keeps only in-frame clones and is missing some. The table has roughly 10,000 clones, roughly 63% seen once. The source was tumor tissue, collected from a patient whose treatment included radiotherapy and nephrectomy. Source of these receptors: a woman between 45 and 60 years old with renal cell carcinoma. The CDR3 runs from the conserved cysteine through the conserved F or W. A D gene is named only where the DNA matches it firmly. Part of the rows lack a size; the others show once, few, many or a class for expanded clones.

d_call,j_call,v_call,clone_size,cdr3_nt,cdr3_aa
TRBD1,TRBJ1-2,TRBV6-1,few,TGTGCCAGCAGTCTAAATATACAGGGGGCGGGAGGCTACACCTTC,CASSLNIQGAGGYTF
.,TRBJ1-4,TRBV14,.,TGTGCCAGCAGCCAAGAATCTCTGAGAAAACTGTTTTTT,CASSQESLRKLFF
TRBD2,TRBJ2-7,TRBV7-4,.,TGTGCCAGCAGCCCCCCTCGCGGGGGGACCTACGAGCAGTACTTC,CASSPPRGGTYEQYF
.,TRBJ1-6,TRBV9,.,TGTGCCAGCAGCCCAGAAACAGGGAACTATAATTCACCCCTCCACTTT,CASSPETGNYNSPLHF
.,TRBJ2-7,TRBV7-9,few,TGTGCCAGCAGCTTAGCCCGTGAGCAGTACTTC,CASSLAREQYF
.,TRBJ1-2,TRBV7-2,.,TGTGCCAGCAGCTTAGCGTCAGGAAGCTATGGCTACACCTTC,CASSLASGSYGYTF
.,TRBJ1-1,TRBV10-3,.,TGTGCCATCAGTGAAGGCAGGGACACTGAAGCTTTCTTT,CAISEGRDTEAFF
.,TRBJ2-7,TRBV5-1,.,TGCGCCAGCAGCTTGGGTGCAGGAGAGGGTGGCGAGCAGTACTTC,CASSLGAGEGGEQYF
.,TRBJ2-1,TRBV7-2,.,TGTGCCAGCAGCCTAGGGTGGGGGGGCCTCGATGAGCAGTTCTTC,CASSLGWGGLDEQFF
TRBD1,TRBJ2-7,TRBV7-9,.,TGTGCCAGCAGCCCGAGGACAGGGGGCGGCGAGCAGTACTTC,CASSPRTGGGEQYF
TRBD2,TRBJ2-5,TRBV5-1,.,TGCGCCAGCAGCTTGTCGGGGACTACCCAAGAGACCCAGTACTTC,CASSLSGTTQETQYF
TRBD1,TRBJ1-1,TRBV9,.,TGTGCCAGCAGCGCACTGGGACAGGGAGGCTCTGAAGCTTTCTTT,CASSALGQGGSEAFF
.,TRBJ2-1,TRBV10-3,.,TGTGCCACACAGGACTCCTACAATGAGCAGTTCTTC,CATQDSYNEQFF
.,TRBJ1-5,TRBV7-3,few,TGTGCCAGCAGCTTTGGGACCGATCAGCCCCAGCATTTT,CASSFGTDQPQHF
.,TRBJ1-3,TRBV18,.,TGTGCCAGCCACGAACAGATATCTGGAAACACCATATATTTT,CASHEQISGNTIYF
TRBD2,TRBJ2-3,TRBV6-4,.,TGTGCCAGCAGTGACTCCGGGGGGGCAGATACGCAGTATTTT,CASSDSGGADTQYF
.,TRBJ2-2,TRBV9,.,TGTGCCAGCAGCCCCGGGACGGGAAACACCGGGGAGCTGTTTTTT,CASSPGTGNTGELFF
TRBD2,TRBJ2-3,TRBV2,.,TGTGCCAGCAGTCAAGGGACTAGCGGGTATAGCACAGATACGCAGTATTTT,CASSQGTSGYSTDTQYF
.,TRBJ2-7,TRBV6-6,.,TGTGCCAGCAGCCAACCGGGATACGAGCAGTACTTC,CASSQPGYEQYF
TRBD1,TRBJ1-5,TRBV28,.,TGTGCCAGCAGCCGGACCTTAGGGGGCATCAATCAGCCCCAGCATTTT,CASSRTLGGINQPQHF
.,TRBJ2-5,TRBV5-4,.,TGTGCCAGCAGCTTGGTGCAGGGACAAGAGACCCAGTACTTC,CASSLVQGQETQYF
.,TRBJ1-5,TRBV9,medium-sized,TGTGCCAGCAGCGTAGGGGGGTGGGGTCAGCCCCAGCATTTT,CASSVGGWGQPQHF
TRBD1,TRBJ2-3,TRBV6-4,.,TGTGCCAGCAGTGTGACAGGGAGTATCGGGGATACGCAGTATTTT,CASSVTGSIGDTQYF
TRBD2,TRBJ2-1,TRBV19,few,TGTGCCAGTAGTATGGGGCTAGCGGGAAGTATTTTCGAGCAGTTCTTC,CASSMGLAGSIFEQFF
.,TRBJ2-7,TRBV15,.,TGTGCCACCAGCAGAGACAGGGTTTACGAGCAGTACTTC,CATSRDRVYEQYF
.,TRBJ2-6,TRBV21-1,once,TGTGCCAGCAGCATTTCCTCTAGGACTAAGGGCTCTGGGGCCAACGTCCTGACTTTC,CASSISSRTKGSGANVLTF
.,TRBJ2-2,TRBV19,.,TGTGCCACCGCCCCGCAATCCCATTACACCGGGGAGCTGTTTTTT,CATAPQSHYTGELFF
TRBD1,TRBJ2-2,TRBV7-3,.,TGTGCCAGCAGCTTAGTCCGGGACAGGGGTAGCACCGGGGAGCTGTTTTTT,CASSLVRDRGSTGELFF
.,TRBJ2-7,TRBV7-2,few,TGTGCCAGCAGCCCCTCCGGGACATCCTACGAGCAGTACTTC,CASSPSGTSYEQYF
.,TRBJ2-3,TRBV7-2,.,TGTGCCAGCAGCCCTACTACAGATACGCAGTATTTT,CASSPTTDTQYF
TRBD2,TRBJ2-1,TRBV27,once,TGTGCCAGCAGCATCACTAGCGGGAGTTTTAATGAGCAGTTCTTC,CASSITSGSFNEQFF
.,TRBJ2-1,TRBV7-8,.,TGTGCCAGCAGCTTAGGTGTGGTTGGTGAGCAGTTCTTC,CASSLGVVGEQFF
.,TRBJ1-2,TRBV6-6,.,TGTGCCAGCAGTTACTCTCCAGGGGCCGGCTACACCTTC,CASSYSPGAGYTF
TRBD1,TRBJ2-5,TRBV6-1,few,TGTGCCAGCAGTGAAACAGGGGGTCAAGAGACCCAGTACTTC,CASSETGGQETQYF
.,TRBJ2-4,TRBV4-3,.,TGCGCCAGCAGCCAAGGTTCCAGGGTTGACATTCAGTACTTC,CASSQGSRVDIQYF
.,TRBJ2-7,TRBV6-5,once,TGTGCCAGCAGTTACACGGGGGAGGAGAACGAGCAGTACTTC,CASSYTGEENEQYF
.,TRBJ2-1,TRBV7-2,few,TGTGCCAGCAGCCCCTTGGCAGTGGGGTACAATGAGCAGTTCTTC,CASSPLAVGYNEQFF
.,TRBJ1-6,TRBV30,.,TGTGCCTGGAGTGTCCGTCTGGGATCCTATAATTCACCCCTCCACTTT,CAWSVRLGSYNSPLHF
.,TRBJ1-1,TRBV2,.,TGTGCCGTACATAATGAGGGAGAATTAAACACTGAAGCTTTCTTT,CAVHNEGELNTEAFF
.,TRBJ2-5,TRBV7-9,.,TGTGCCAGCAGCTTAGAGCAGTACCAAGAGACCCAGTACTTC,CASSLEQYQETQYF
.,TRBJ1-3,TRBV9,few,TGTGCCAGCAGCACCCCTTCCGGAAACACCATATATTTT,CASSTPSGNTIYF
.,TRBJ2-1,TRBV15,.,TGTGCCACTGGGGGGACCTACGACAATGAGCAGTTCTTC,CATGGTYDNEQFF
TRBD2,TRBJ2-7,TRBV9,.,TGTGCCAGCAGCGCACATGGGGGGGGGACCTCCTACGAGCAGTACTTC,CASSAHGGGTSYEQYF
.,TRBJ1-1,TRBV4-2,.,TGTGCCAGCAGCCAAGGAAGGGGTGACGGCACTGAAGCTTTCTTT,CASSQGRGDGTEAFF
.,TRBJ1-5,TRBV28,.,TGTGCCAGCAGTTTCATCGTAGGGAGCAATCAGCCCCAGCATTTT,CASSFIVGSNQPQHF
.,TRBJ2-5,TRBV18,few,TGTGCCAGCTCACCCTCCGAGGGGGTCCAAGAGACCCAGTACTTC,CASSPSEGVQETQYF